This TCR beta chain was recovered during a study of T-cell reconstitution after alpha-beta-depleted transplantation in children (dated by TCRdb to 2016 to 2018). Looking at the study overall: The study quantitatively tracked T-cell immune reconstitution after TCRalphabeta/CD19-depleted allogeneic hematopoietic cell transplantation in children using TCR repertoire profiling.

Worth noting for this clonotype: What antigen it recognizes has not been identified. Base qualities are not recorded, but no much larger clone differs from it by a single base.

Libraries were constructed by PCR. Sequenced using an Illumina HiSeq 2500. TCR library preparation used molecular barcoding, with unique molecular identifiers applied to normalize quantification of the TCRbeta repertoire. TCRdb reprocessing: public reads trimmed at Q25 with fastp, clones called with MiXCR, in-frame beta chains kept. Each entry merges the rows of one CDR3 protein and shows their most common DNA and genes. This sample has a few hundred thousand distinct CDR3 sequences in its table, and roughly an eighth of those were observed once. The ten largest clones capture about 5.6% of the sample. The CDR3 runs 12 residues from the cysteine to the phenylalanine. Only CDR3 DNA remains: 36 bases, in frame from the first base. The germline V gene encodes CDR1 SQVTM and CDR2 ANQGSEA. A distance of 13 bases separates the germline ends of V and J, which lose 7 bases and 3 bases respectively.

This receptor chain uses TRBV29-1 and TRBJ2-7, with a tentative D gene TRBD1 over 5 matching bases. This sequence was found in a human donor who donated a stem cell graft to a child with combined immunodeficiency. The specimen comprised PBMCs from the stem cell graft donor, sampled from the stem cell graft. Here the CDR3 is given as CSGLQGDYEQYF. The sequenced DNA is TGCAGCGGACTTCAGGGTGACTACGAGCAGTACTTC.